This T cell receptor beta chain comes out of a study of CD8+ T cells in alopecia areata. This clone appeared a single time. After isolation, RNA underwent reverse transcription to generate cDNA as the sequencing template. Assay: immunoSEQ multiplex PCR; the TCRdb copy retains only in-frame clones and omits some. The sample has more than 95,000 clones; 47% are singletons. V was pared by 4 bases and J by 7 bases, with 15 bases between. Germline CDR1 is SGHDT and CDR2 is YYEEEE. The CDR3 runs 13 residues. The TCR sequence derives from a human donor with alopecia areata. The chain recombines TRBV5-6 with TRBJ2-7, with a weak D call TRBD1 (6 bases). The specimen sequenced was NKG2D-low CD8+ T cells sorted from blood. CDR3 sequence reads: CASSRGPQGEQYF. The CDR3 coding sequence is TGTGCCAGCAGCCGAGGGCCACAGGGAGAGCAGTACTTC. Complete variable domain (other parts from reference TRBV5-6 and TRBJ2-7): DAGVTQSPTHLIKTRGQQVTLRCSPKSGHDTVSWYQQALGQGPQFIFQYYEEEERQRGNFPDRFSGHQFPNYSSELNVNALLLGDSALYLCASSRGPQGEQYFGPGTRLTVT.